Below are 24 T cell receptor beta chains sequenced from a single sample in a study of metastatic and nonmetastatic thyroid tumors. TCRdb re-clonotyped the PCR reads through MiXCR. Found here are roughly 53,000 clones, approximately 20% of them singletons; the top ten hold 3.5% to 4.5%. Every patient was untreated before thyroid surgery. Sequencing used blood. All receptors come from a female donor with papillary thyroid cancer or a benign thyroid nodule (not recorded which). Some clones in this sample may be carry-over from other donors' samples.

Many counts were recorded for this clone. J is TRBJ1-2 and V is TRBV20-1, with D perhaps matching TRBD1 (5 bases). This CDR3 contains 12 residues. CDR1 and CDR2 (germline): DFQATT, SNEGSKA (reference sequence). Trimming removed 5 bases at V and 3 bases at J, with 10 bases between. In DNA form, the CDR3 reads TGCAGTGCTTGGGACCTTGACTATGGCTACACCTTC. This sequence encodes CSAWDLDYGYTF.

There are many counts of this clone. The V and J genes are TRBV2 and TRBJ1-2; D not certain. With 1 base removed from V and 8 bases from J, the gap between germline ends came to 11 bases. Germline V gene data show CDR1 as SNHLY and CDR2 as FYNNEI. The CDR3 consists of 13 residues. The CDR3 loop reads CASSEGWGAGYTF. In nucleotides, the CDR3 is TGTGCCAGCAGTGAAGGATGGGGAGCGGGCTACACCTTC.

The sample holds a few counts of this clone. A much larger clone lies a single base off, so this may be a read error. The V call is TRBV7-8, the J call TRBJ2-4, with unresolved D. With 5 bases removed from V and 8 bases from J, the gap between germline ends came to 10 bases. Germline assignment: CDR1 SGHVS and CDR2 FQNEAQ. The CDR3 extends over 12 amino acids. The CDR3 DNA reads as TGTGCCAGCAGCCTTTCGTACGACATTCAGTACTTC. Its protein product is CASSLSYDIQYF.

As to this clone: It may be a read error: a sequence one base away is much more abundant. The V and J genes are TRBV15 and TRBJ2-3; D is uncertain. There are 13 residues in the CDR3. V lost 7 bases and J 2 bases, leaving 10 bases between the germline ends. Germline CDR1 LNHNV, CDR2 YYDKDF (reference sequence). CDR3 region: CATIGLDTDTQYF. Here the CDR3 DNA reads TGTGCCACCATCGGGTTGGACACAGATACGCAGTATTTT.

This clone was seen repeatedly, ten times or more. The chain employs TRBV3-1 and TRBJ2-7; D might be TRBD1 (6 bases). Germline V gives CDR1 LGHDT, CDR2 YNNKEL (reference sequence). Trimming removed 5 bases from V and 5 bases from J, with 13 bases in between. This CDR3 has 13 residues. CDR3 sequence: CASSLQGTDEQYF. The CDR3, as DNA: TGTGCCAGCAGCTTACAGGGTACCGACGAGCAGTACTTC.

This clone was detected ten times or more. CDR3 loop: CASSLGTVNQPQHF. The CDR3 DNA sequence: TGTGCCAGCAGCTTGGGGACTGTGAATCAGCCCCAGCATTTT. The gene calls are TRBV5-6 and TRBJ1-5; no clear D gene. Trimming took 0 bases from V and 4 from J, leaving 8 bases between them. The germline V gene has CDR1 SGHDT and CDR2 YYEEEE. The CDR3 is 14 residues long.

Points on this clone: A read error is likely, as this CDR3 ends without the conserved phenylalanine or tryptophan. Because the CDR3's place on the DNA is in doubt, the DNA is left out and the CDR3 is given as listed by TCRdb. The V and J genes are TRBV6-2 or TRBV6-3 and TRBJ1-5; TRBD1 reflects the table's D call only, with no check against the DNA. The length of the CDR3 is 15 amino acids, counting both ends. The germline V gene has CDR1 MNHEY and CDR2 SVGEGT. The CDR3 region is CASSYSGTGGRAQQY.

CDR3 region: CASSWGQGDTGELFF. CDR3 sequence (DNA): TGCGCCAGCAGCTGGGGACAGGGAGACACCGGGGAGCTGTTTTTT. The chain employs TRBV5-1 and TRBJ2-2, with TRBD1 identical over 9 bases. V dropped 3 bases and J dropped 3; count of bases not matched to a gene: 3. The CDR3 runs 15 residues. Germline V gene sequence: CDR1 SGHRS, CDR2 YFSETQ.

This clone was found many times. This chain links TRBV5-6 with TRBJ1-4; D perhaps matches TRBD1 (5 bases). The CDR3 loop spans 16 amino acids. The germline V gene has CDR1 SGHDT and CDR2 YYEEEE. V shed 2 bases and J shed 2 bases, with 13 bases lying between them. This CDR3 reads CASSFRSPGTNEKLFF. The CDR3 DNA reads TGTGCCAGCAGCTTTAGGTCCCCAGGGACTAATGAAAAACTGTTTTTT.

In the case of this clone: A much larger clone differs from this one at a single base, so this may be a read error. In nucleotides, the CDR3 is TGTGCCAGCAGCCATTTCGAGAACCAGTACTTC. Amino acids: CASSHFENQYF. The chain carries TRBV14 and TRBJ2-5; D not resolved. Germline values: CDR1 SGHDN, CDR2 FVKESK. The CDR3 totals 11 residues.

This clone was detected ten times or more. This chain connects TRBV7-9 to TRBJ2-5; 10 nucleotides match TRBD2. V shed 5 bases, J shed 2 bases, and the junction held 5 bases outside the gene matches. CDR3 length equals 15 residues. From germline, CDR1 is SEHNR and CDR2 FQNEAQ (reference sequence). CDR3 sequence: CASSPGLADQETQYF. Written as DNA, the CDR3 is TGTGCCAGCAGCCCCGGACTAGCGGATCAAGAGACCCAGTACTTC.

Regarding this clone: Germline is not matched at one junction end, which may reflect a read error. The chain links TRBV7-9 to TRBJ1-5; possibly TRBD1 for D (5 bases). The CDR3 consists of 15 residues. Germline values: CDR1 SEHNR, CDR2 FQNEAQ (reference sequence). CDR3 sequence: CASSLQWGPNQPQHF. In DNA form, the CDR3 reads TGTGCCAGCAGCCTACAGTGGGGCCCTAATCAGCCGCAGCATTTT.

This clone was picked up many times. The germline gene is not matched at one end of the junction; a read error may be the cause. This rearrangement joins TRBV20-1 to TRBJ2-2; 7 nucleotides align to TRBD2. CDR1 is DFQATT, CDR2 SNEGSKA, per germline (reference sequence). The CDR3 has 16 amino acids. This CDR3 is CSARDGAGARTGELFF. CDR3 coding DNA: TGCAGTGCCAGAGACGGGGCGGGAGCTCGTACCGGGGAGCTGTTTTTT.

The CDR3 sequence is CASLLRTAAMNTEAFF. CDR3 nucleotides: TGTGCCAGCCTTCTACGAACAGCGGCAATGAACACTGAAGCTTTCTTT. The chain carries TRBV27 and TRBJ1-1; D gene ambiguous. This CDR3 region has 16 residues. Germline V gives CDR1 MNHEY, CDR2 SMNVEV (reference sequence). V dropped 8 bases and J dropped 0 bases, with 19 bases sitting between them.

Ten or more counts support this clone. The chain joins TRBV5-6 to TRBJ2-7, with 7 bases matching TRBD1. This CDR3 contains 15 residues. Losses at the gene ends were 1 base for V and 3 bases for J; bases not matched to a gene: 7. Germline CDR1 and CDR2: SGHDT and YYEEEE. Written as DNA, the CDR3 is TGTGCCAGCAGCTTGTTCCAGGGGGACAACTACGAGCAGTACTTC. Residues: CASSLFQGDNYEQYF. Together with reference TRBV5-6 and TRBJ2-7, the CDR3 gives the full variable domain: DAGVTQSPTHLIKTRGQQVTLRCSPKSGHDTVSWYQQALGQGPQFIFQYYEEEERQRGNFPDRFSGHQFPNYSSELNVNALLLGDSALYLCASSLFQGDNYEQYFGPGTRLTVT.

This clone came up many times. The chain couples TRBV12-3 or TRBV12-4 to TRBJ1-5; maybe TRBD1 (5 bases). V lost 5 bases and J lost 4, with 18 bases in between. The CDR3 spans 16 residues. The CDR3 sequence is CASSQRGGPRNQPQHF. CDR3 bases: TGTGCCAGCAGTCAAAGGGGAGGTCCTCGGAATCAGCCCCAGCATTTT.

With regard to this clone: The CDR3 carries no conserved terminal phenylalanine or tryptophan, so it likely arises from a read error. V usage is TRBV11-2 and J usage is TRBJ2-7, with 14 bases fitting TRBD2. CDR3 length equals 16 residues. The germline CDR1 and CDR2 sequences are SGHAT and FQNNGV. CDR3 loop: CGSSPTSGRASYEQYY. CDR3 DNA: TGTGGCAGCAGCCCGACTAGCGGGAGGGCCTCCTACGAGCAGTACTAC.

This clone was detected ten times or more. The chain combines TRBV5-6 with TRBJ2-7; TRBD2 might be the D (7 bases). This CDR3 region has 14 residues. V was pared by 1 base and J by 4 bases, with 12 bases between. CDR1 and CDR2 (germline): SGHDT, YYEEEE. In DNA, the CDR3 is TGTGCCAGCAGCTTGCCACAGGGAGGGTACGAGCAGTACTTC. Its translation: CASSLPQGGYEQYF.

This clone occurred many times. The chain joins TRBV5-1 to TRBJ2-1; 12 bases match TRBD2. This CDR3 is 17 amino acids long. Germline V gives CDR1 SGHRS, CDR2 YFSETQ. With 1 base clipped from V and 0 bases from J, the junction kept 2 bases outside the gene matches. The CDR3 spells CASSLTTSGSSYNEQFF. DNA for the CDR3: TGCGCCAGCAGCTTGACGACTAGCGGGAGCTCCTACAATGAGCAGTTCTTC. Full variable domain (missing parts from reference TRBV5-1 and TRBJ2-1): KAGVTQTPRYLIKTRGQQVTLSCSPISGHRSVSWYQQTPGQGLQFLFEYFSETQRNKGNFPGRFSGRQFSNSRSEMNVSTLELGDSALYLCASSLTTSGSSYNEQFFGPGTRLTVL.

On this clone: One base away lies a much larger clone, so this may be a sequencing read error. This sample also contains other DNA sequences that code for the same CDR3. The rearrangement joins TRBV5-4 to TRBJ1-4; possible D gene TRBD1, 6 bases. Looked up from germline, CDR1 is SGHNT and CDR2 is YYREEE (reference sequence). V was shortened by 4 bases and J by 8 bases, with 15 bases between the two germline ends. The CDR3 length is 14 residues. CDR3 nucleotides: TGTGCCAGCAGCAAACAGGGAGGCGACGAAAAACTGTTTTTT. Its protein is CASSKQGGDEKLFF.

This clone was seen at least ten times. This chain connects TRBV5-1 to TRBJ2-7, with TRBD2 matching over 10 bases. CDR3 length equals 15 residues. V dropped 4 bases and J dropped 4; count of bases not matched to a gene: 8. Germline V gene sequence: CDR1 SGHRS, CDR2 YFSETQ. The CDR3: CASSPRGTSVYEQYF. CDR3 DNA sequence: TGCGCCAGCAGCCCGCGTGGGACTAGCGTTTACGAGCAGTACTTC.

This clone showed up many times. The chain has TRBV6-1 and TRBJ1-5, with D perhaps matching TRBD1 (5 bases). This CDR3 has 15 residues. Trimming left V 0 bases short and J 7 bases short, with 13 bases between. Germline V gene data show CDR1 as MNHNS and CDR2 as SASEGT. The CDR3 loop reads CASSEAWGGDQPQHF. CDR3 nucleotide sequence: TGTGCCAGCAGTGAAGCGTGGGGGGGGGACCAGCCCCAGCATTTT.

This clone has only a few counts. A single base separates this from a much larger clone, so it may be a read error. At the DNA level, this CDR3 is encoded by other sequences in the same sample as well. The CDR3 DNA reads TGCAGTGCTCCTAAACTAGCGGGAGGGGCTACAGATACGCAGTATTTT. As protein: CSAPKLAGGATDTQYF. The chain recombines TRBV20-1 with TRBJ2-3; the match to TRBD2 covers 13 bases. V lost 5 bases, J lost 3 bases, and 8 bases stayed unmatched. CDR1 is DFQATT and CDR2 is SNEGSKA in the germline V gene (reference sequence). The CDR3 covers 16 residues.

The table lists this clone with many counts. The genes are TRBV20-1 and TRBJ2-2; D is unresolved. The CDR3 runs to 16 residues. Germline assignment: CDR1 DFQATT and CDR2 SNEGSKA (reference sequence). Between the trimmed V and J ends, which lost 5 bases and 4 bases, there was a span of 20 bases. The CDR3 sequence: CSARPRRRTATGELFF. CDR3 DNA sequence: TGCAGTGCTCGCCCCCGTCGCCGAACGGCCACCGGGGAGCTGTTTTTT.